This T cell receptor beta chain was observed in a study of blood T cells in healthy people across ages. This clonotype has a handful of counts. Germline V gene sequence: CDR1 DFQATT, CDR2 SNEGSKA (reference sequence). The CDR3 length is 13 residues. Deletions cut 0 bases from V and 3 bases from J, with 8 bases between. Together with a sample-barcoded 5' primer, a J-beta primer mix was included in a second PCR lasting about 7 to 12 cycles. Each CDR3 protein is one row after TCRdb ran MiXCR on the 5' RACE reads. The sample carries 1.5 million to 1.9 million distinct CDR3 sequences, about 42% recorded once.

This sequence originates from a woman younger than 35 in good health. The V call is TRBV20-1, the J call TRBJ2-5; no reliable D call. The sequenced sample was blood. The CDR3 sequence: CSAREWTEETQYF. The DNA for the CDR3 is TGCAGTGCTAGAGAATGGACGGAAGAGACCCAGTACTTC.